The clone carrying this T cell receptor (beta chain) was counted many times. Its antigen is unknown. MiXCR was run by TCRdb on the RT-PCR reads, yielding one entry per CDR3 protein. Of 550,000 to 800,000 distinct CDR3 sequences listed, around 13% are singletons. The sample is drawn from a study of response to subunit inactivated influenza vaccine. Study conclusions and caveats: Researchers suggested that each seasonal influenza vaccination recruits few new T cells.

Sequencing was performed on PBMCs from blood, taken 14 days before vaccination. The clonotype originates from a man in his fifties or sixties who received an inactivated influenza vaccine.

CDR3 residues: CASSLFGVANTGELFF. The DNA for the CDR3 is TGTGCCAGCAGTTTATTCGGGGTGGCGAACACCGGGGAGCTGTTTTTT. This chain connects TRBV27 to TRBJ2-2, with a tentative D call TRBD2 (5 bases). The V end lost 1 base, the J end lost 0 bases, and 9 bases lay between the germline ends. Germline CDR1 reads MNHEY; CDR2 reads SMNVEV (reference sequence). There are 16 residues in the CDR3.